Listed below are T cell receptor beta chains from one sample, sequenced in a study of regulatory T cells in long-lasting Graves disease. One entry per CDR3 protein results from TCRdb running MiXCR on the multiplex PCR reads. The sample gives around 250,000 distinct CDR3 sequences, 20% to 25% of which show up once; about 15% is in the top ten. The sample here was peripheral blood mononuclear cells (PBMCs), taken at new diagnosis, from a patient treated with antithyroid drugs. All receptors come from a female donor with Graves disease. Each CDR3 is given with its conserved first and last residue. A D gene is named only where the DNA matches it firmly. Clone size is stated in some rows and not others, as once, few, many or a class when expanded.

clone_size,j_call,v_call,d_call,cdr3_aa,cdr3_nt
many,TRBJ2-7,TRBV7-6,TRBD1,CASGDRASYEQYF,TGTGCCAGCGGGGACAGGGCCTCCTACGAGCAGTACTTC
many,TRBJ2-1,TRBV9,TRBD2,CASSKGGRANNEQFF,TGTGCCAGCAGCAAAGGCGGGAGGGCCAATAATGAGCAGTTCTTC
NA,TRBJ2-1,TRBV27,NA,CASSLWGRRSYNEQFF,TGTGCCAGCAGTCTTTGGGGGCGACGCTCCTACAATGAGCAGTTCTTC
many,TRBJ2-7,TRBV10-1,TRBD2,CASSRGTSPYEQYF,TGCGCCAGCAGTCGAGGGACTAGTCCCTACGAGCAGTACTTC
many,TRBJ2-5,TRBV29-1,TRBD1,CSVEGGFGDRGAWETQYF,TGCAGCGTTGAAGGGGGATTTGGGGACAGGGGCGCGTGGGAGACCCAGTACTTC
many,TRBJ2-1,TRBV2,NA,CASLPLPKAPRDNEQFF,TGTGCCAGCCTTCCCTTGCCGAAGGCCCCACGCGACAATGAGCAGTTCTTC
many,TRBJ1-1,TRBV5-1,NA,CASSLDPGGTEAFF,TGTGCCAGCAGCTTAGATCCGGGTGGGACTGAAGCTTTCTTT
many,TRBJ2-1,TRBV5-1,NA,CASREDPSYNEQFF,TGCGCCAGCAGGGAGGACCCCTCCTACAATGAGCAGTTCTTC
few,TRBJ2-5,TRBV18,NA,CASSPNERRGGETQYF,TGTGCCAGCTCACCAAATGAACGGAGGGGCGGGGAGACCCAGTACTTC
many,TRBJ1-5,TRBV7-6,NA,CASSPRQAYSNQPQHF,TGTGCCAGCAGCCCCCGGCAGGCTTATAGCAATCAGCCCCAGCATTTT
NA,TRBJ2-5,TRBV7-2,NA,CASSPSAAQETQYF,TGTGCCAGCAGCCCTTCAGCAGCCCAAGAGACCCAGTACTTC
once,TRBJ1-2,TRBV6-1,TRBD1,CASSHTGDLYGYTF,TGTGCCAGCAGTCACACAGGGGACCTCTATGGCTACACCTTC
many,TRBJ1-2,TRBV28,NA,CASRPRRDGYTF,TGTGCCAGCAGGCCTCGGAGAGATGGCTACACCTTC
many,TRBJ2-2,TRBV5-1,NA,CASSVKGGNAGELFF,TGCGCCAGCAGCGTAAAGGGGGGAAATGCCGGGGAGCTGTTTTTT
many,TRBJ2-3,TRBV5-5,TRBD1,CATSPIPGQGTGGTDTQYF,TGTGCCACCAGTCCAATTCCGGGACAGGGGACGGGAGGGACAGATACGCAGTATTTT
NA,TRBJ1-4,TRBV28,NA,CASDSGGTPEKLFF,TGTGCCAGCGATTCGGGCGGAACCCCCGAAAAACTGTTTTTT
many,TRBJ2-5,TRBV5-1,TRBD2,CASSLGGLANQETQYF,TGCGCCAGCAGCTTGGGGGGACTAGCGAACCAAGAGACCCAGTACTTC
NA,TRBJ2-3,TRBV4-1,NA,CASSQYGTRGGTDTQYF,TGCGCCAGCAGCCAATATGGGACCAGGGGTGGTACGGATACGCAGTATTTT
many,TRBJ1-1,TRBV7-2,NA,CASSLESVVDTEAFF,TGTGCCAGCAGCTTAGAGTCGGTGGTCGACACTGAAGCTTTCTTT
NA,TRBJ2-3,TRBV7-2,NA,CASSPLGGVRRTDTQYF,TGTGCCAGCAGCCCTCTCGGAGGGGTCAGACGCACAGATACGCAGTATTTT
many,TRBJ1-6,TRBV19,NA,CASCKNQGGSPLHF,TGTGCCAGTTGTAAGAACCAGGGCGGGTCACCCCTCCACTTT
NA,TRBJ1-2,TRBV20-1,TRBD1,CSARSLKGTGVGYTF,TGCAGTGCTAGATCCCTGAAGGGGACAGGGGTCGGCTACACCTTC
NA,TRBJ1-1,TRBV5-1,NA,CASSLFGKLAEAFF,TGCGCCAGCAGCTTGTTTGGGAAATTAGCTGAAGCTTTCTTT
few,TRBJ2-1,TRBV7-2,NA,CASSLGAQADNEQFF,TGTGCCAGCAGCTTAGGGGCACAGGCGGACAATGAGCAGTTCTTC
many,TRBJ1-4,TRBV4-3,TRBD1,CASSQDRYNEKLFF,TGCGCCAGCAGCCAGGACAGGTATAATGAAAAACTGTTTTTT
many,TRBJ2-7,TRBV9,NA,CASSPAGYYEQYF,TGTGCCAGCAGCCCCGCCGGGTATTACGAGCAGTACTTC
NA,TRBJ2-6,TRBV5-4,TRBD1,CASSRNRDRASGANVLTF,TGTGCCAGCAGCCGAAACCGGGACAGGGCCTCTGGGGCCAACGTCCTGACTTTC
many,TRBJ2-1,TRBV20-1,TRBD1,CSAPLAQGVGEQFF,TGCAGTGCCCCGTTGGCGCAGGGGGTGGGGGAGCAGTTCTTC
many,TRBJ2-3,TRBV10-3,TRBD1,CAISSGTGSTDTQYF,TGTGCCATCAGTTCCGGGACAGGGAGCACAGATACGCAGTATTTT
many,TRBJ2-7,TRBV3-1,TRBD2,CASSHVAGGSYEQYF,TGTGCCAGCAGCCACGTAGCGGGTGGATCCTACGAGCAGTACTTC
NA,TRBJ2-3,TRBV7-2,TRBD2,CASSKVTSATTDTQYF,TGTGCCAGCAGCAAAGTTACTAGCGCAACCACAGATACGCAGTATTTT
NA,TRBJ2-1,TRBV20-1,NA,CSAREGGGNEQFF,TGCAGTGCTAGAGAGGGTGGGGGAAATGAGCAGTTCTTC
many,TRBJ2-5,TRBV14,NA,CASSPLALEGTQYF,TGTGCCAGCAGCCCACTAGCCTTAGAAGGGACCCAGTACTTC
NA,TRBJ2-7,TRBV10-2,NA,CASSQTLTFHEQYF,TGCGCCAGCAGTCAAACACTAACCTTCCACGAGCAGTACTTC
many,TRBJ2-1,TRBV7-3,TRBD2,CASSTSGGSYNEQFF,TGTGCCAGCAGCACTAGCGGGGGATCCTACAATGAGCAGTTCTTC
many,TRBJ2-3,TRBV7-2,NA,CASSLAVGGPDTQYF,TGTGCCAGCAGCTTAGCGGTTGGGGGCCCAGATACGCAGTATTTT
many,TRBJ1-5,TRBV4-2,TRBD1,CASGIDATGDLYSNQPQHF,TGTGCCAGCGGCATCGACGCGACAGGGGACCTATATAGCAATCAGCCCCAGCATTTT
many,TRBJ1-4,TRBV15,NA,CATSRDPGGGEKLFF,TGTGCCACCAGCAGAGATCCGGGAGGCGGTGAAAAACTGTTTTTT
many,TRBJ2-1,TRBV5-4,NA,CASSSGIQISSYNEQFF,TGTGCCAGCAGCTCGGGAATTCAAATTAGCTCCTACAATGAGCAGTTCTTC
many,TRBJ1-1,TRBV4-3,NA,CASSQAVNTEAFF,TGCGCCAGCAGCCAAGCGGTGAACACTGAAGCTTTCTTT
NA,TRBJ1-1,TRBV7-3,NA,CASSPPRQPITEAFF,TGTGCCAGCAGCCCGCCGAGACAGCCCATCACTGAAGCTTTCTTT
many,TRBJ2-1,TRBV6-2/TRBV6-3,NA,CASTGGYNEQFF,TGTGCCAGCACTGGGGGTTACAATGAGCAGTTCTTC
many,TRBJ2-1,TRBV28,NA,CASSLRSVNYNEQFF,TGTGCCAGCAGTTTAAGGTCGGTCAACTACAATGAGCAGTTCTTC
many,TRBJ2-2,TRBV28,NA,CASSLMEGIGELFF,TGTGCCAGCAGTTTGATGGAGGGGATCGGGGAGCTGTTTTTT
many,TRBJ2-7,TRBV7-2,NA,CASSLVQNEQYF,TGTGCCAGCAGCTTAGTACAGAACGAGCAGTACTTC
NA,TRBJ1-5,TRBV12-3/TRBV12-4,NA,CASSLGVPQPQHF,TGTGCCAGCAGTTTGGGGGTCCCCCAGCCCCAGCATTTT